These T cell receptor beta chains were read from a single sample in a study of identical twins. TCRdb independently ran MiXCR on the 5' RACE reads; one entry per CDR3 protein. The sample holds roughly 230,000 distinct CDR3 sequences, about 8.3% seen once. This sample was also put to use in a study of yellow fever vaccine responses in identical twins.

Sequencing was performed on CD8+ T cells sorted from blood. All receptors derive from a woman aged 18-29 years in good health. Both conserved end residues are part of each CDR3. D genes are given only for firm matches. Size is stated for part of the rows, as once, few or many counts, or as a class when the clone is expanded.

v_gene: TRBV11-1; abundance: -; j_gene: TRBJ2-1; d_gene: TRBD2; CDR3nt: TGTGCCAGCAGCTTTTCCCTAGCGGGAGGCCCCTCCTACAATGAGCAGTTCTTC; CDR3aa: CASSFSLAGGPSYNEQFF
v_gene: TRBV5-1; abundance: few; j_gene: TRBJ2-7; d_gene: TRBD1; CDR3nt: TGCGCCAGCAGCTCGGTCCCGGTACAGGGGAACTACGAGCAGTACTTC; CDR3aa: CASSSVPVQGNYEQYF
v_gene: TRBV29-1; abundance: many; j_gene: TRBJ2-2; d_gene: -; CDR3nt: TGCAGCGAGGTCACGGACACCGGGGAGCTGTTTTTT; CDR3aa: CSEVTDTGELFF
v_gene: TRBV28; abundance: -; j_gene: TRBJ2-3; d_gene: -; CDR3nt: TGTGCCAGCAGTTCCGAACCACGCACAGATACGCAGTATTTT; CDR3aa: CASSSEPRTDTQYF
v_gene: TRBV4-3; abundance: many; j_gene: TRBJ2-5; d_gene: -; CDR3nt: TGCGCCAGCAGCCAAGGGTCGGGGACCCAGTACTTC; CDR3aa: CASSQGSGTQYF
v_gene: TRBV7-6; abundance: few; j_gene: TRBJ2-3; d_gene: TRBD1; CDR3nt: TGTGCCAGCAGCTTAAGGGGGACAGGGGGTTATCAAGATACGCAGTATTTT; CDR3aa: CASSLRGTGGYQDTQYF
v_gene: TRBV3-1; abundance: few; j_gene: TRBJ2-1; d_gene: -; CDR3nt: TGTGCCAGCAGCCAAGATCTGGGGTCGTACAATGAGCAGTTCTTC; CDR3aa: CASSQDLGSYNEQFF
v_gene: TRBV7-9; abundance: -; j_gene: TRBJ1-1; d_gene: TRBD1; CDR3nt: TGTGCCAGCAGCTCAACTCGGACAGGGAACACTGAAGCTTTCTTT; CDR3aa: CASSSTRTGNTEAFF
v_gene: TRBV10-3; abundance: few; j_gene: TRBJ2-2; d_gene: -; CDR3nt: TGTGCCATCAGGAGTCAGATCGGGAGCGGGGAGCTGTTTTTT; CDR3aa: CAIRSQIGSGELFF
v_gene: TRBV20-1; abundance: -; j_gene: TRBJ2-7; d_gene: -; CDR3nt: TGCAGTGCTAAAGGACCTTCACCCGGGGCCTACGAGCAGTACTTC; CDR3aa: CSAKGPSPGAYEQYF
v_gene: TRBV12-3/TRBV12-4; abundance: -; j_gene: TRBJ2-7; d_gene: TRBD2; CDR3nt: TGTGCCAGCAGTTTTGCGACTAGCGGAGGGGTTAACGAGCAGTACTTC; CDR3aa: CASSFATSGGVNEQYF
v_gene: TRBV20-1; abundance: few; j_gene: TRBJ2-7; d_gene: -; CDR3nt: TGCAGTGCTAGAGACGCACCTAGAGGGTACGAGCAGTACTTC; CDR3aa: CSARDAPRGYEQYF
v_gene: TRBV4-2; abundance: -; j_gene: TRBJ2-3; d_gene: -; CDR3nt: TGTGCCAGCAGCCAAGAAGAGGGGGGGCTCACAGATACGCAGTATTTT; CDR3aa: CASSQEEGGLTDTQYF
v_gene: TRBV12-3/TRBV12-4; abundance: many; j_gene: TRBJ2-1; d_gene: TRBD2; CDR3nt: TGTGCCAGCAGTTTCAGCGGGAGGGGCGGCGAGCAGTTCTTC; CDR3aa: CASSFSGRGGEQFF
v_gene: TRBV7-8; abundance: few; j_gene: TRBJ2-5; d_gene: -; CDR3nt: TGTGCCAGCAGCCTATCCAACATCCAAGAGACCCAGTACTTC; CDR3aa: CASSLSNIQETQYF
v_gene: TRBV2; abundance: many; j_gene: TRBJ2-7; d_gene: -; CDR3nt: TGTGCCAGCAGTGAAGCCTCGCAGCTCTACGAGCAGTACTTC; CDR3aa: CASSEASQLYEQYF
v_gene: TRBV20-1; abundance: -; j_gene: TRBJ2-3; d_gene: TRBD1; CDR3nt: TGCAGTGCTAGAGACCCAGGGGGCTTAAGCACAGATACGCAGTATTTT; CDR3aa: CSARDPGGLSTDTQYF
v_gene: TRBV29-1; abundance: -; j_gene: TRBJ2-7; d_gene: TRBD2; CDR3nt: TGCAGCGTTGCGGGAGGGAGCTCCTACGAGCAGTACTTC; CDR3aa: CSVAGGSSYEQYF
v_gene: TRBV4-2; abundance: -; j_gene: TRBJ2-7; d_gene: -; CDR3nt: TGTGCCGGCAGCCAAGGGCTCCCCGAACCCTACGAGCAGTACTTC; CDR3aa: CAGSQGLPEPYEQYF
v_gene: TRBV5-5; abundance: -; j_gene: TRBJ2-5; d_gene: TRBD1; CDR3nt: TGTGCCAGCAGCCCCCCACCCGGGACAGGGGAGGAAAAGACCCAGTACTTC; CDR3aa: CASSPPPGTGEEKTQYF
v_gene: TRBV12-3/TRBV12-4; abundance: many; j_gene: TRBJ2-7; d_gene: TRBD2; CDR3nt: TGTGCCAGCAGCCCCAGCGGGAGCTCCTACGAGCAGTACTTC; CDR3aa: CASSPSGSSYEQYF
v_gene: TRBV7-9; abundance: many; j_gene: TRBJ2-7; d_gene: -; CDR3nt: TGTGCCAGCAGCATCGACAGTCCCTACGAGCAGTACTTC; CDR3aa: CASSIDSPYEQYF
v_gene: TRBV7-9; abundance: -; j_gene: TRBJ2-7; d_gene: TRBD2; CDR3nt: TGTGCCAGCATCGGAGCTAGCGGGAGCGAGCAGTACTTC; CDR3aa: CASIGASGSEQYF
v_gene: TRBV7-8; abundance: -; j_gene: TRBJ2-2; d_gene: -; CDR3nt: TGTGCCAGCACCACGATCGGGGGGCGCGCCGGGGAGCTGTTTTTT; CDR3aa: CASTTIGGRAGELFF
v_gene: TRBV11-1; abundance: many; j_gene: TRBJ1-4; d_gene: TRBD1; CDR3nt: TGTGCCAGCAGCCTCGGGACAGTTAATGAAAAACTGTTTTTT; CDR3aa: CASSLGTVNEKLFF
v_gene: TRBV5-6; abundance: many; j_gene: TRBJ2-7; d_gene: -; CDR3nt: TGTGCCAGCAGTCTCCTATCGGGCCACGAGCAGTACTTC; CDR3aa: CASSLLSGHEQYF
v_gene: TRBV24-1; abundance: few; j_gene: TRBJ2-1; d_gene: -; CDR3nt: TGTGCCACCAGTGATTTGCGTTTGGGTGAGCAGTTCTTC; CDR3aa: CATSDLRLGEQFF
v_gene: TRBV28; abundance: -; j_gene: TRBJ2-2; d_gene: TRBD1; CDR3nt: TGTGCCAGCAGTCCCACACCAGGGACAGGGGGCGAACCTACCACCGGGGAGCTGTTTTTT; CDR3aa: CASSPTPGTGGEPTTGELFF
v_gene: TRBV27; abundance: -; j_gene: TRBJ2-1; d_gene: -; CDR3nt: TGTGCCAGCAGTTCGGACAGTCGTCTTGTTGAGCAGTTCTTC; CDR3aa: CASSSDSRLVEQFF
v_gene: TRBV12-3/TRBV12-4; abundance: many; j_gene: TRBJ2-3; d_gene: -; CDR3nt: TGTGCCAGCCTCGGCGGGCCCTATACGCAGTATTTT; CDR3aa: CASLGGPYTQYF
v_gene: TRBV11-2; abundance: few; j_gene: TRBJ1-1; d_gene: TRBD1; CDR3nt: TGTGCCAGCAGCCAAACAGGGGTTTGGGGGAACACTGAAGCTTTCTTT; CDR3aa: CASSQTGVWGNTEAFF
v_gene: TRBV7-9; abundance: many; j_gene: TRBJ2-5; d_gene: -; CDR3nt: TGTGCCAGCAGCAACCGGGCCCAAGAGACCCAGTACTTC; CDR3aa: CASSNRAQETQYF
v_gene: TRBV27; abundance: many; j_gene: TRBJ2-3; d_gene: -; CDR3nt: TGTGCCAGCAGAACAAGCACAGATACGCAGTATTTT; CDR3aa: CASRTSTDTQYF
v_gene: TRBV6-2/TRBV6-3; abundance: -; j_gene: TRBJ2-2; d_gene: -; CDR3nt: TGTGCCAGCAGTAGGGACGATTACACCGGGGAGCTGTTTTTT; CDR3aa: CASSRDDYTGELFF
v_gene: TRBV11-2; abundance: -; j_gene: TRBJ2-5; d_gene: TRBD2; CDR3nt: TGTGCCAGCAGCTTACTAGCGGGAGGGCTCCAAGAGACCCAGTACTTC; CDR3aa: CASSLLAGGLQETQYF
v_gene: TRBV12-3/TRBV12-4; abundance: few; j_gene: TRBJ2-3; d_gene: TRBD1; CDR3nt: TGTGCCAGCAGCCCCGGGACAGCTACTAGCACAGATACGCAGTATTTT; CDR3aa: CASSPGTATSTDTQYF
v_gene: TRBV7-9; abundance: -; j_gene: TRBJ2-7; d_gene: TRBD1; CDR3nt: TGTGCCAGCAGCGCGACAGGGTTATTAGACGAGCAGTACTTC; CDR3aa: CASSATGLLDEQYF
v_gene: TRBV9; abundance: few; j_gene: TRBJ2-2; d_gene: -; CDR3nt: TGTGCCAGCAGCCATCATCTTTTACAGGGGAACACCGGGGAGCTGTTTTTT; CDR3aa: CASSHHLLQGNTGELFF
v_gene: TRBV24-1; abundance: many; j_gene: TRBJ2-1; d_gene: TRBD2; CDR3nt: TGTGCCACCAGTGATCCAGCGGGAGGCTACAATGAGCAGTTCTTC; CDR3aa: CATSDPAGGYNEQFF
v_gene: TRBV6-5; abundance: few; j_gene: TRBJ2-3; d_gene: TRBD1; CDR3nt: TGTGCCAGCAGTTCACACCGGGACAGGGGCGAGGGGACGCAGTATTTT; CDR3aa: CASSSHRDRGEGTQYF
v_gene: TRBV12-3/TRBV12-4; abundance: many; j_gene: TRBJ2-2; d_gene: -; CDR3nt: TGTGCCAGCAGCCCATCTTCCGCCGGGGAGCTGTTTTTT; CDR3aa: CASSPSSAGELFF
v_gene: TRBV12-3/TRBV12-4; abundance: many; j_gene: TRBJ2-7; d_gene: TRBD2; CDR3nt: TGTGCCAGCAGTCCTAGTAGCGGGGACCGCTACGAGCAGTACTTC; CDR3aa: CASSPSSGDRYEQYF
v_gene: TRBV12-3/TRBV12-4; abundance: -; j_gene: TRBJ2-3; d_gene: -; CDR3nt: TGTGCCAGCAGTTTAAGGGGGGCCCGCACAGATACGCAGTATTTT; CDR3aa: CASSLRGARTDTQYF
v_gene: TRBV7-9; abundance: -; j_gene: TRBJ2-1; d_gene: TRBD1; CDR3nt: TGTGCCACCGGGGGCCGGGACAGGGCTGACAATGAGCAGTTCTTC; CDR3aa: CATGGRDRADNEQFF
v_gene: TRBV7-9; abundance: few; j_gene: TRBJ1-1; d_gene: TRBD1; CDR3nt: TGTGCCAGCAGCTGGGACAGGGCCACTGAAGCTTTCTTT; CDR3aa: CASSWDRATEAFF
v_gene: TRBV9; abundance: -; j_gene: TRBJ2-7; d_gene: -; CDR3nt: TGTGCCAGCAGCGACCAACATAGTACTTTGTCCTACGAGCAGTACTTC; CDR3aa: CASSDQHSTLSYEQYF
v_gene: TRBV11-2; abundance: -; j_gene: TRBJ1-2; d_gene: -; CDR3nt: TGTGCCAGCAGCCCCCGGGAGAGGGACTATGGCTACACCTTC; CDR3aa: CASSPRERDYGYTF
v_gene: TRBV4-1; abundance: few; j_gene: TRBJ2-7; d_gene: -; CDR3nt: TGCGCCAGCAGCCTAATAACCGGGACCACCTACGAGCAGTACTTC; CDR3aa: CASSLITGTTYEQYF